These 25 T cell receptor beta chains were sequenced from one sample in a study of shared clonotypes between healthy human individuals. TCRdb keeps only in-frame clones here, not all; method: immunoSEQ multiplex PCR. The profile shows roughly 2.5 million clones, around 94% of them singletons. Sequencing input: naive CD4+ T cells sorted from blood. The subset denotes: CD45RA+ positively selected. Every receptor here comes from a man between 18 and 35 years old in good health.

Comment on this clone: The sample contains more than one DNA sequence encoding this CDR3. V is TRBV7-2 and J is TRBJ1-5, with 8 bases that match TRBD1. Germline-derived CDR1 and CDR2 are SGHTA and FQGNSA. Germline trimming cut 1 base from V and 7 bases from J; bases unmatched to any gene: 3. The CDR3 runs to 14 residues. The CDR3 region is CASSLGTGNQPQHF. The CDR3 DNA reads TGTGCCAGCAGCTTAGGGACAGGGAACCAGCCCCAGCATTTT.

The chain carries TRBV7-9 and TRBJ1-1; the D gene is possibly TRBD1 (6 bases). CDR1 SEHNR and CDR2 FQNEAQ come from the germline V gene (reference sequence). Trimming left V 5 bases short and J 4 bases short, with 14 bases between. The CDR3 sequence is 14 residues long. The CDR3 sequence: CASSPGPGATEAFF. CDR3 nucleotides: TGTGCCAGCAGCCCGGGCCCAGGGGCCACTGAAGCTTTCTTT.

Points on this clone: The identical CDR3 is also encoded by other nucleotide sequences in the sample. Here the CDR3 DNA reads TGTGCCAGTAGTATTCCGGGCCAAGAGACCCAGTACTTC. Translated: CASSIPGQETQYF. This sequence joins TRBV19 and TRBJ2-5; D unclear. Trimming cost V 3 bases and J 1 base, with 6 bases left between them. The CDR3 runs 13 residues. Germline lookup yields CDR1 LNHDA and CDR2 SQIVND (reference sequence).

CDR3 sequence: CASSSAGTEAFF. CDR3 DNA: TGTGCCAGCAGCTCGGCAGGGACTGAAGCTTTCTTT. The chain couples TRBV6-6 to TRBJ1-1, with D tentatively TRBD1 (5 bases). Germline assignment: CDR1 MNHNY and CDR2 SVGAGI (reference sequence). This CDR3 spans 12 amino acids. V shed 6 bases and J shed 5 bases, with 10 bases lying between them.

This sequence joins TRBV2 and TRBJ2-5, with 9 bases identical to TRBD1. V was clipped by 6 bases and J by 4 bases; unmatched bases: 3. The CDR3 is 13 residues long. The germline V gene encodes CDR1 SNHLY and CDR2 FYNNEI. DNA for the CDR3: TGTGCCAGCAGACAGGGGGCAGGAGAGACCCAGTACTTC. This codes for CASRQGAGETQYF. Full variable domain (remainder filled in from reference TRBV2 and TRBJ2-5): EPEVTQTPSHQVTQMGQEVILRCVPISNHLYFYWYRQILGQKVEFLVSFYNNEISEKSEIFDDQFSVERPDGSNFTLKIRSTKLEDSAMYFCASRQGAGETQYFGPGTRLLVL.

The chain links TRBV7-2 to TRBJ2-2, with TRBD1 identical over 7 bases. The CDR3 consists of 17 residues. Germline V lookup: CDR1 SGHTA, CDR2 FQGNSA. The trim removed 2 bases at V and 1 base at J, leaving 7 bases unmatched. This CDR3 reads CASSLTGAVLNTGELFF. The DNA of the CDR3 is TGTGCCAGCAGCTTAACAGGGGCTGTACTGAACACCGGGGAGCTGTTTTTT.

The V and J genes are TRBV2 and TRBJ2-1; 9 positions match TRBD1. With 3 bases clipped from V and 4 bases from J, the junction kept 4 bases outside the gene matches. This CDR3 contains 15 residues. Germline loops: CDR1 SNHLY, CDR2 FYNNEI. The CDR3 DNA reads TGTGCCAGCAGTGAGGCGACAGGGGGATACAATGAGCAGTTCTTC. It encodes CASSEATGGYNEQFF. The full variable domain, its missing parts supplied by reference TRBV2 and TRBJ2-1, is EPEVTQTPSHQVTQMGQEVILRCVPISNHLYFYWYRQILGQKVEFLVSFYNNEISEKSEIFDDQFSVERPDGSNFTLKIRSTKLEDSAMYFCASSEATGGYNEQFFGPGTRLTVL.

Written as DNA, the CDR3 is TGTGCCAGCAGCCCTGGGGCAGGGGCCTCCTACGAGCAGTACTTC. The encoded protein is CASSPGAGASYEQYF. The rearrangement joins TRBV7-3 to TRBJ2-7; maybe TRBD1 (6 bases). Germline V gene lookup returns CDR1 SGHTA and CDR2 FQGTGA. V was pared by 5 bases and J by 0 bases, with 14 bases between. There are 15 residues in the CDR3.

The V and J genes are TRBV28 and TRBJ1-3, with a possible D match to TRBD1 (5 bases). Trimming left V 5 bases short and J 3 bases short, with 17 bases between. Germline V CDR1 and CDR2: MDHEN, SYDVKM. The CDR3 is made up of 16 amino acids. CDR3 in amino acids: CASSTLGHLSGNTIYF. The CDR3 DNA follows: TGTGCCAGCAGTACACTGGGGCATTTAAGTGGAAACACCATATATTTT. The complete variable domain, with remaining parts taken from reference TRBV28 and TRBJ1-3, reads DVKVTQSSRYLVKRTGEKVFLECVQDMDHENMFWYRQDPGLGLRLIYFSYDVKMKEKGDIPEGYSVSREKKERFSLILESASTNQTSMYLCASSTLGHLSGNTIYFGEGSWLTVV.

Written as DNA, the CDR3 is TGCGCCAGCAGTCTTGGCCAGTACGCTGTATACGAGCAGTACTTC. It yields the protein CASSLGQYAVYEQYF. This chain links TRBV5-1 with TRBJ2-7, with D unclear. The CDR3 sequence is 15 residues long. CDR1 SGHRS and CDR2 YFSETQ come from the germline V gene. The V end lost 5 bases, the J end lost 4 bases, and 19 bases lay between the germline ends.

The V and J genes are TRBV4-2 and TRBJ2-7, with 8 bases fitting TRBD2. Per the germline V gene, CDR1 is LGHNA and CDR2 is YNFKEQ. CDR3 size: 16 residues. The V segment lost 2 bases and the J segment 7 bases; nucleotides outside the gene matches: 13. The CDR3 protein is CASSQPGGAGVREQYF. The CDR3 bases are TGTGCCAGCAGCCAACCCGGGGGAGCGGGAGTTCGGGAGCAGTACTTC.

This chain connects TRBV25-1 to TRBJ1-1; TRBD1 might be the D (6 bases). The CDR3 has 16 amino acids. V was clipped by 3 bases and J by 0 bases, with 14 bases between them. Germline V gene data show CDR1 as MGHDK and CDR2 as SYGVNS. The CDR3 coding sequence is TGTGCCAGCAGTGATGGACAGAGAACCTTGAACACTGAAGCTTTCTTT. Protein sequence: CASSDGQRTLNTEAFF.

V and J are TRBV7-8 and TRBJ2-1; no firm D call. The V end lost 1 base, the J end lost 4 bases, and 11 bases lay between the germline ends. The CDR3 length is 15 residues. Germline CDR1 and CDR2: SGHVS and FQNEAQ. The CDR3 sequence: CASSLVAGPYNEQFF. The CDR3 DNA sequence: TGTGCCAGCAGCTTAGTGGCCGGGCCATACAATGAGCAGTTCTTC.

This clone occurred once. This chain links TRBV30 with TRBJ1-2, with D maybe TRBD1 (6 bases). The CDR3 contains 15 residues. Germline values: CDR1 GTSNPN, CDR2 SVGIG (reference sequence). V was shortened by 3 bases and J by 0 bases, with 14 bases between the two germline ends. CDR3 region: CAWRPGHKSNYGYTF. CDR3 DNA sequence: TGTGCCTGGAGACCGGGACACAAATCTAACTATGGCTACACCTTC. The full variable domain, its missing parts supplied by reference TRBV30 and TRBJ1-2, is SQTIHQWPATLVQPVGSPLSLECTVEGTSNPNLYWYRQAAGRGLQLLFYSVGIGQISSEVPQNLSASRPQDRQFILSSKKLLLSDSGFYLCAWRPGHKSNYGYTFGSGTRLTVV.

DNA for the CDR3: TGTGCCAGCAGCCAAACAGCAGGAGCAGAAACTCAACTGTTTTTT. It translates to CASSQTAGAETQLFF. The rearrangement uses TRBV11-2 and TRBJ1-4; D gene ambiguous. The CDR3 spans 15 residues. V dropped 5 bases and J dropped 12 bases, with 22 bases sitting between them. The germline V gene has CDR1 SGHAT and CDR2 FQNNGV. The full variable domain, completed using reference TRBV11-2 and TRBJ1-4, is EAGVAQSPRYKIIEKRQSVAFWCNPISGHATLYWYQQILGQGPKLLIQFQNNGVVDDSQLPKDRFSAERLKGVDSTLKIQPAKLEDSAVYLCASSQTAGAETQLFFGSGTQLSVL.

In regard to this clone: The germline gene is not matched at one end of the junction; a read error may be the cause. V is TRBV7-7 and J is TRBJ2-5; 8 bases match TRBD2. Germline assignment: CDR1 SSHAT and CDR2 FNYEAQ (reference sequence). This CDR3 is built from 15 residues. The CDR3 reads CASSLAGTGQETQYF. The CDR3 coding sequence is TGTGCTAGCAGCTTAGCGGGGACCGGGCAAGAGACCCAGTACTTC.

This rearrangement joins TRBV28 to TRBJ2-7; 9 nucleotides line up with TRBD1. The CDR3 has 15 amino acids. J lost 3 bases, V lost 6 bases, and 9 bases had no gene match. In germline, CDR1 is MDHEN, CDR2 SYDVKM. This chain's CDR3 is CASRYRDRAVYEQYF. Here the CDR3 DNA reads TGTGCCAGCAGGTACCGGGACAGGGCAGTCTACGAGCAGTACTTC.

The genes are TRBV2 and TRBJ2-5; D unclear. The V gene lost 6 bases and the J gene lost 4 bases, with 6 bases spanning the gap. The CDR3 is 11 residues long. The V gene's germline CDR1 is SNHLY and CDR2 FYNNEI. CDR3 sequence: CASSQSETQYF. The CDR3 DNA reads TGTGCCAGCAGCCAATCAGAGACCCAGTACTTC.

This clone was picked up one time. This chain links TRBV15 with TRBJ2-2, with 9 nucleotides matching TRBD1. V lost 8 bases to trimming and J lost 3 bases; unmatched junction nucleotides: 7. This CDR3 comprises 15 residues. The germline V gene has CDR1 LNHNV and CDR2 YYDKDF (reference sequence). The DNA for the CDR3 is TGTGCCACCCGACAGGGGGGAGTCGACACCGGGGAGCTGTTTTTT. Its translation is CATRQGGVDTGELFF.

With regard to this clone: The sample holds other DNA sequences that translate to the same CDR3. The CDR3: CAWSPKETQYF. The CDR3 coding sequence is TGTGCCTGGAGTCCAAAGGAGACCCAGTACTTC. This chain links TRBV30 with TRBJ2-5; unclear D gene. V lost 2 bases and J lost 5, with 6 bases in between. The CDR3 contains 11 residues. The germline V gene encodes CDR1 GTSNPN and CDR2 SVGIG (reference sequence).

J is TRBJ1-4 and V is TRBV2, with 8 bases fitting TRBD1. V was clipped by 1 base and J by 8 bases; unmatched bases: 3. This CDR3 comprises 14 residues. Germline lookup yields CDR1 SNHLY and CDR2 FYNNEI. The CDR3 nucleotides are TGTGCCAGCAGTGAAGTTTCAGGGGGCGAAAAACTGTTTTTT. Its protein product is CASSEVSGGEKLFF.

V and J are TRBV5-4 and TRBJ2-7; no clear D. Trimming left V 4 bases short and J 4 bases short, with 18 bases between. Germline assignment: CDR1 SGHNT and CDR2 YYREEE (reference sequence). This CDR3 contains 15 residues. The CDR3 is CASSLGSGSLYEQYF. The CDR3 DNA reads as TGTGCCAGCAGCCTGGGGTCAGGCTCCCTTTACGAGCAGTACTTC.

The CDR3 DNA reads TGTGCCATCAGTGATATGGGTGAGCAGTTCTTC. Its protein product is CAISDMGEQFF. V is TRBV10-3 and J is TRBJ2-1; D is ambiguous. Germline CDR1 ENHRY, CDR2 SYGVKD. The CDR3 sequence is 11 residues long. V was cut by 3 bases and J by 9 bases, with 6 bases left in between.

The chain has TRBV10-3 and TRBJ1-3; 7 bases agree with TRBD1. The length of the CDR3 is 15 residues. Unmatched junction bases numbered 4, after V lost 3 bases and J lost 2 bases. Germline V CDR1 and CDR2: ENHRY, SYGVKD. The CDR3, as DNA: TGTGCCATCAGTGACCTAGGGACAGCTGGAAACACCATATATTTT. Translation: CAISDLGTAGNTIYF.

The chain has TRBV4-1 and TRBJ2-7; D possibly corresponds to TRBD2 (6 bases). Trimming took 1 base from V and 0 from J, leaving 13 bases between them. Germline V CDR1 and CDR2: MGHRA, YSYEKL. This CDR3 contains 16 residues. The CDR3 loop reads CASSQATTRNSYEQYF. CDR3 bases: TGCGCCAGCAGCCAAGCAACGACTAGAAACTCCTACGAGCAGTACTTC.